The TCR beta chain under discussion was sequenced for a study of shared clonotypes between healthy human individuals. Sorted-subset replicate PCRs used 200 ng DNA, some 33,000 T cell genomes. Repertoires were generated with immunoSEQ multiplex PCR, while TCRdb's copy carries only in-frame clones and drops some. Among approximately 1,500,000 clones listed, 98% were seen once. Study-wide results and caveats: In contrast to clonotypes shared by all four donors, non-shared clonotypes had lower generation probabilities. Sequencing depth was expected to influence donor clonotype sharing. Large sequencing depth failed to make sorted-subset sequencing complete, rarefaction showed.

Remarks on this clone: The antigen remains unidentified.

The germline V and J ends were trimmed by 5 bases and 5 bases, with 17 bases remaining between them. The CDR3 length is 14 residues. Germline V gives CDR1 SQVTM, CDR2 ANQGSEA. The chain is built from TRBV29-1 and TRBJ2-3, with D perhaps TRBD2 (6 bases). The clonotype originates from a man under 40 in good health. Sequencing was carried out using naive CD4+ T cells sorted from blood. As for subset: CD45RA+ positively selected. The CDR3 nucleotides are TGCAGCGTTCACCGGAACGGGAGAAAAGATACGCAGTATTTT. It yields the protein CSVHRNGRKDTQYF.